The source of this TCR beta chain is a study of immune evolution from preneoplasia to lung adenocarcinoma. Germline-derived CDR1 and CDR2 are ENHRY and SYGVKD. Trimming took 7 bases from V and 4 from J, leaving 11 bases between them. The CDR3 is 13 residues long. Repertoires were generated with immunoSEQ multiplex PCR, while TCRdb's copy carries only in-frame clones and drops some. The sample consists of approximately 7,500 clones, around 80% of them appearing once. Patient tissue came from resections in Japan or China, 2014–2017. Whole-study findings and limits: Later-stage lesions seemingly showed higher T cell density and diversity than normal lung. Highest clonality occurred in KRAS-mutant, not EGFR-mutant or double wild-type, nodules.

In this sample, this clone turned up once. Its specificity is unknown. The chain employs TRBV10-3 and TRBJ2-1; TRBD1 is a possible D gene (5 bases). The TCR was taken from a middle-aged person with lung adenocarcinoma. The sequencing sample was made of FFPE invasive lung adenocarcinoma tissue. The CDR3 nucleotides are TGTGCCATCAACACAGGAGAATACAATGAGCAGTTCTTC. Residues: CAINTGEYNEQFF.